These T cell receptor beta chains were read from a single sample in a study of T cells after yellow fever vaccination. TCRdb used MiXCR to reprocess the 5' RACE reads, holding one entry per CDR3 protein. Of 300,000 to 400,000 distinct CDR3 sequences listed, approximately 9% are singletons. The material sequenced was PBMCs, taken on the day of the first yellow fever vaccination. The receptor set was obtained from a man aged 18 to 29 who received the YFV17D yellow fever vaccine. Both conserved end residues are part of each CDR3. D genes are given only for firm matches. The listing skips clone size in some rows; elsewhere it reads once, few, many or a size class.

v_gene: TRBV5-1
abundance: many
d_gene: NA
j_gene: TRBJ2-3
CDR3aa: CASSLASPTDTQYF
CDR3nt: TGCGCCAGCAGCTTGGCCAGCCCTACAGATACGCAGTATTTT

v_gene: TRBV27
abundance: few
d_gene: NA
j_gene: TRBJ2-5
CDR3aa: CASRGVAVGQETQYF
CDR3nt: TGTGCCAGCAGGGGGGTAGCGGTAGGCCAAGAGACCCAGTACTTC

v_gene: TRBV6-6
abundance: many
d_gene: NA
j_gene: TRBJ1-2
CDR3aa: CASSLPDYGYTF
CDR3nt: TGTGCCAGCAGTCTACCGGACTATGGCTACACCTTC

v_gene: TRBV12-3/TRBV12-4
abundance: NA
d_gene: NA
j_gene: TRBJ1-5
CDR3aa: CASGDRNQPQHF
CDR3nt: TGTGCCAGCGGTGACAGAAATCAGCCCCAGCATTTT

v_gene: TRBV6-5
abundance: few
d_gene: TRBD1
j_gene: TRBJ2-7
CDR3aa: CASKRGTGLDEQYF
CDR3nt: TGTGCCAGCAAGCGAGGGACAGGTCTCGACGAGCAGTACTTC

v_gene: TRBV15
abundance: medium-sized
d_gene: NA
j_gene: TRBJ1-5
CDR3aa: CATSREWAVPFNQPQHF
CDR3nt: TGTGCCACCAGCAGAGAATGGGCCGTTCCGTTCAATCAGCCCCAGCATTTT

v_gene: TRBV12-3/TRBV12-4
abundance: many
d_gene: NA
j_gene: TRBJ2-1
CDR3aa: CASSPPLAGSYNEQFF
CDR3nt: TGTGCCAGCAGCCCACCCCTAGCAGGGAGCTACAATGAGCAGTTCTTC

v_gene: TRBV7-2
abundance: many
d_gene: NA
j_gene: TRBJ2-1
CDR3aa: CASSFAIEQFF
CDR3nt: TGTGCCAGCAGCTTCGCAATCGAGCAGTTCTTC

v_gene: TRBV4-1
abundance: NA
d_gene: TRBD1
j_gene: TRBJ1-2
CDR3aa: CASSQGTVAAYGYTF
CDR3nt: TGCGCCAGCAGCCAGGGGACAGTGGCGGCCTATGGCTACACCTTC

v_gene: TRBV20-1
abundance: many
d_gene: TRBD2
j_gene: TRBJ2-3
CDR3aa: CSARLPQGRGASTDTQYF
CDR3nt: TGCAGTGCTAGATTACCCCAAGGGCGGGGGGCTAGCACAGATACGCAGTATTTT

v_gene: TRBV29-1
abundance: few
d_gene: NA
j_gene: TRBJ2-7
CDR3aa: CSVVRGYEQYF
CDR3nt: TGCAGCGTTGTCCGAGGATACGAGCAGTACTTC

v_gene: TRBV4-3
abundance: many
d_gene: NA
j_gene: TRBJ2-2
CDR3aa: CASSQGHYTGELFF
CDR3nt: TGCGCCAGCAGCCAGGGACATTACACCGGGGAGCTGTTTTTT

v_gene: TRBV5-1
abundance: few
d_gene: NA
j_gene: TRBJ1-2
CDR3aa: CASSLYRDNYGYTF
CDR3nt: TGCGCCAGCAGCTTGTACCGGGACAACTATGGCTACACCTTC

v_gene: TRBV2
abundance: NA
d_gene: TRBD1
j_gene: TRBJ1-2
CDR3aa: CASSEAGGNYGYTF
CDR3nt: TGTGCCAGCAGTGAGGCAGGGGGGAACTATGGCTACACCTTC